This T cell receptor (beta chain) was sequenced for a study of T-cell reconstitution after alpha-beta-depleted transplantation in children. Researchers prepared the TCRbeta library using unique molecular identifiers, the study reports. TCRdb ran MiXCR on the PCR reads and lists one entry per CDR3 protein. The repertoire includes about 440,000 distinct CDR3 sequences, over 40% of them detected once, and 27% sits in the top ten. To note about this clonotype: Its antigen is unidentified.

Trimming pared 3 bases from V and 2 bases from J, leaving 12 bases between. CDR3 size: 15 residues. Overall study results and limits: It was reported that alpha-beta T cells came from several hundred expanded graft clones (about two months after transplant). There were some patients whose high TCRbeta diversity at day 60 came from surviving recipient T cells and thymic progenitors. T-cell numbers and diversity, one year after transplant, stemmed largely from T cells that were newly produced.

This TCR derives from a girl aged 2 to 9 with aplastic anemia, due to receive a stem cell transplant. The chain uses TRBV12-3 or TRBV12-4 and TRBJ2-3, with D uncertain. The sample in question was PBMCs, obtained before TCRalphabeta/CD19-depleted stem cell transplant. CDR3 residues: CASSFGTTLTDTQYF. In DNA form, the CDR3 reads TGTGCCAGCAGTTTCGGTACCACCCTCACAGATACGCAGTATTTT.